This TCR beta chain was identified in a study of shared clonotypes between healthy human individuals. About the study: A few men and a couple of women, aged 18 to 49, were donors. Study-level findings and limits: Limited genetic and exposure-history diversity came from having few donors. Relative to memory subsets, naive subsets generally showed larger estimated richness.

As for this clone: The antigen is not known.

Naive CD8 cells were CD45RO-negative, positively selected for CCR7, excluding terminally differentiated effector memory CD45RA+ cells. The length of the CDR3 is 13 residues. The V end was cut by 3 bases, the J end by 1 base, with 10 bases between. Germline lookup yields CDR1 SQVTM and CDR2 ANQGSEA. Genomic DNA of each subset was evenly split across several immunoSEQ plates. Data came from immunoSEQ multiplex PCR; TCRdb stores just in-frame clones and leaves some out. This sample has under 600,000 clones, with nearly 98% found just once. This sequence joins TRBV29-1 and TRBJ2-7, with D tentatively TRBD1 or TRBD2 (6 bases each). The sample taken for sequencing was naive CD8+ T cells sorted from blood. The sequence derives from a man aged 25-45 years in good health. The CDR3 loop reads CSVEGGPSYEQYF. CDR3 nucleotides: TGCAGCGTTGAGGGGGGCCCATCCTACGAGCAGTACTTC.